The 13 T cell receptor beta chains below come from one sample, sequenced in a study of TIL therapy for anti-PD-1-resistant metastatic lung cancer. This was the immunoSEQ v3 assay. The assay was immunoSEQ multiplex PCR, and TCRdb's table has in-frame clones only and misses some. The sample records tens of thousands of clones, 55% to 70% being singletons. As to time point: pre-treatment sample, taken before nivolumab and TIL therapy. Sequencing was performed on blood, taken at baseline. The receptor source for this set is a person between 30 and 79 years old with non-small cell lung cancer.

This clone appeared a few times. CDR3 sequence: CAWSEGRSNQPQHF. The CDR3 coding sequence is TGTGCCTGGAGTGAGGGGAGGAGCAATCAGCCCCAGCATTTT. This chain links TRBV30 with TRBJ1-5; possible D gene TRBD1, 5 bases. Germline V gene data show CDR1 as GTSNPN and CDR2 as SVGIG (reference sequence). The CDR3 loop spans 14 amino acids. The ends were cut back, 1 base at V and 1 base at J, with 8 bases in the middle.

This chain links TRBV4-1 with TRBJ2-7; 10 bases fit TRBD1. The trim removed 4 bases at V and 2 bases at J, leaving 5 bases unmatched. The germline V gene has CDR1 MGHRA and CDR2 YSYEKL. The CDR3 has 15 residues. CDR3 region: CASSLAGTGAYEQYF. The CDR3 DNA reads as TGCGCCAGCAGCCTTGCCGGGACAGGGGCCTACGAGCAGTACTTC.

This chain connects TRBV19 to TRBJ2-1; 7 bases line up with TRBD2. Germline CDR1 is LNHDA and CDR2 is SQIVND (reference sequence). The V segment lost 5 bases and the J segment 1 base; nucleotides outside the gene matches: 11. The CDR3 is 17 residues long. The CDR3 DNA reads TGTGCCAGTAGTCATAATAGCGGTAGCGGGTCCTACAATGAGCAGTTCTTC. It codes for CASSHNSGSGSYNEQFF. The entire variable domain, with the rest obtained from reference TRBV19 and TRBJ2-1, is as follows: DGGITQSPKYLFRKEGQNVTLSCEQNLNHDAMYWYRQDPGQGLRLIYYSQIVNDFQKGDIAEGYSVSREKKESFPLTVTSAQKNPTAFYLCASSHNSGSGSYNEQFFGPGTRLTVL.

This clone has more than one count but fewer than ten. The CDR3 reads CASSRETQYF. The CDR3 nucleotides read TGTGCCAGCAGTAGGGAGACCCAGTACTTC. The chain couples TRBV6-1 to TRBJ2-5; D unresolved. The V end lost 5 bases, the J end lost 5 bases, and 3 bases lay between the germline ends. There are 10 residues in the CDR3. The germline CDR1 and CDR2 sequences are MNHNS and SASEGT.

This clone came up a few times. This rearrangement joins TRBV2 to TRBJ2-3; D remains unclear. Trimming took off 6 bases at V and 3 bases at J, with 1 base between the two ends. This CDR3 region has 10 residues. CDR1 and CDR2 (germline): SNHLY, FYNNEI. CDR3 DNA: TGTGCCAGCAGAACAGATACGCAGTATTTT. As protein: CASRTDTQYF.

This clone showed up just once. In DNA form, the CDR3 reads TGTGCCAGCAGTTACGTCTGGGCTGGGACTGAAGCTTTCTTT. Its translation: CASSYVWAGTEAFF. The chain carries TRBV6-6 and TRBJ1-1; D not certain. Germline CDR1 MNHNY, CDR2 SVGAGI (reference sequence). CDR3 length: 14 amino acids. V shed 2 bases and J shed 5 bases, with 12 bases lying between them.

V usage is TRBV2 and J usage is TRBJ2-3; 12 bases agree with TRBD2. Losses at the gene ends were 3 bases for V and 5 bases for J; bases not matched to a gene: 6. Germline assignment: CDR1 SNHLY and CDR2 FYNNEI. The CDR3 totals 16 residues. Written as DNA, the CDR3 is TGTGCCAGCAGTGACACCCCTAGCGGGAGGGTAGATACGCAGTATTTT. Residues: CASSDTPSGRVDTQYF.

The chain joins TRBV21-1 to TRBJ1-2; TRBD1 is taken as the D call from the table, unchecked against the DNA. TRBV21-1 is assigned pseudogene status. This CDR3 spans 13 amino acids. The CDR3 DNA reads TGTGCCAGCAAAGAGGCAGGGACATATGGCTACACCTTC. It yields the protein CASKEAGTYGYTF.

This clone was picked up a small number of times. The chain couples TRBV7-9 to TRBJ1-1; D gene unclear. The CDR3 is made up of 15 amino acids. From germline, CDR1 is SEHNR and CDR2 FQNEAQ (reference sequence). V lost 6 bases and J lost 0, with 14 bases in between. The CDR3 DNA reads as TGTGCCAGCAGGGGGAAGATTCGGGTGAACACTGAAGCTTTCTTT. Translation: CASRGKIRVNTEAFF.

The chain joins TRBV18 to TRBJ2-1; 9 nucleotides match TRBD2. Germline loops: CDR1 KGHSH, CDR2 LQKENI. There are 17 residues in the CDR3. V lost 6 bases to trimming and J lost 5 bases; unmatched junction nucleotides: 14. The CDR3 reads CASSARALAGPNNEQFF. The CDR3 region has the DNA TGTGCCAGCTCGGCCCGGGCCCTAGCGGGACCAAACAATGAGCAGTTCTTC. The full variable domain, with the rest looked up from reference TRBV18 and TRBJ2-1, is NAGVMQNPRHLVRRRGQEARLRCSPMKGHSHVYWYRQLPEEGLKFMVYLQKENIIDESGMPKERFSAEFPKEGPSILRIQQVVRGDSAAYFCASSARALAGPNNEQFFGPGTRLTVL.

This rearrangement joins TRBV5-1 to TRBJ1-1; 7 bases align to TRBD1. V was pared by 4 bases and J by 2 bases, with 5 bases of the junction left unmatched. Germline CDR1 and CDR2: SGHRS and YFSETQ. The CDR3 runs 14 residues. CDR3 nucleotides: TGCGCCAGCAGCACACAGGGGTCCAACACTGAAGCTTTCTTT. Its translation is CASSTQGSNTEAFF.

The chain links TRBV19 to TRBJ1-2, with TRBD1 as a possible D gene (5 bases). This CDR3 contains 15 residues. Trimming shortened V by 0 bases and J by 2 bases, and 10 bases separated the two germline ends. CDR1 and CDR2 (germline): LNHDA, SQIVND (reference sequence). This chain's CDR3 is CASSIEQTVNYGYTF. CDR3 nucleotide sequence: TGTGCCAGTAGTATAGAGCAGACAGTAAACTATGGCTACACCTTC. The entire variable domain, with the rest obtained from reference TRBV19 and TRBJ1-2, is as follows: DGGITQSPKYLFRKEGQNVTLSCEQNLNHDAMYWYRQDPGQGLRLIYYSQIVNDFQKGDIAEGYSVSREKKESFPLTVTSAQKNPTAFYLCASSIEQTVNYGYTFGSGTRLTVV.

The chain is built from TRBV5-1 and TRBJ1-6, with TRBD1 as a possible D gene (5 bases). The CDR3 has 14 residues. The V and J ends lost 9 bases and 7 bases respectively, with 17 bases between them. Germline V CDR1 and CDR2: SGHRS, YFSETQ. CDR3 amino acids: CATNNSRENSPLHF. CDR3 nucleotides: TGCGCCACCAATAATTCCAGGGAAAATTCACCCCTCCACTTT.